This T cell receptor (beta chain) emerged from a study of blood T cell repertoires in COVID-19. This clone was found a few times. Libraries were prepared by immunoSEQ multiplex PCR; TCRdb keeps only in-frame clonotypes and omits some of them. In the table there are some 83,000 clones, about 86% of which are singletons. Trimming removed 3 bases from V and 2 bases from J; junction bases left unmatched: 5. The V gene's germline CDR1 is SGDLS and CDR2 YYNGEE. The CDR3 consists of 15 residues. The sequenced material came from peripheral blood. The sequence came from a man older than 75 in a cohort sampled during active COVID-19. V usage is TRBV9 and J usage is TRBJ2-1; 7 bases fit TRBD1. This chain's CDR3 is CASSDSTGPYNEQFF. The CDR3 DNA sequence: TGTGCCAGCAGCGACTCGACAGGGCCCTACAATGAGCAGTTCTTC. Using reference TRBV9 and TRBJ2-1 for the parts outside the CDR3, the full variable domain is DSGVTQTPKHLITATGQRVTLRCSPRSGDLSVYWYQQSLDQGLQFLIQYYNGEERAKGNILERFSAQQFPDLHSELNLSSLELGDSALYFCASSDSTGPYNEQFFGPGTRLTVL.